This TCR beta chain was identified in a study of PD-L1 blockade in urothelial cancer. This CDR3 is 14 amino acids long. Germline CDR1 reads MNHEY; CDR2 reads SVGAGI. With 6 bases clipped from V and 7 bases from J, the junction kept 11 bases outside the gene matches. The table came from immunoSEQ multiplex PCR; TCRdb's copy has only in-frame clones and leaves some out. This table has roughly 84,000 clones, roughly 87% appearing once. The source material was PBMCs, sampled around atezolizumab (anti-PD-L1) treatment. The source is a man between 65 and 85 years old with urothelial cancer. J is TRBJ2-7 and V is TRBV6-5, with TRBD1 matching over 8 bases. The CDR3 nucleotides read TGTGCCAGCAGCCCGGGACAGGTCCTCCTGGAGCAGTACTTC. It translates to CASSPGQVLLEQYF.